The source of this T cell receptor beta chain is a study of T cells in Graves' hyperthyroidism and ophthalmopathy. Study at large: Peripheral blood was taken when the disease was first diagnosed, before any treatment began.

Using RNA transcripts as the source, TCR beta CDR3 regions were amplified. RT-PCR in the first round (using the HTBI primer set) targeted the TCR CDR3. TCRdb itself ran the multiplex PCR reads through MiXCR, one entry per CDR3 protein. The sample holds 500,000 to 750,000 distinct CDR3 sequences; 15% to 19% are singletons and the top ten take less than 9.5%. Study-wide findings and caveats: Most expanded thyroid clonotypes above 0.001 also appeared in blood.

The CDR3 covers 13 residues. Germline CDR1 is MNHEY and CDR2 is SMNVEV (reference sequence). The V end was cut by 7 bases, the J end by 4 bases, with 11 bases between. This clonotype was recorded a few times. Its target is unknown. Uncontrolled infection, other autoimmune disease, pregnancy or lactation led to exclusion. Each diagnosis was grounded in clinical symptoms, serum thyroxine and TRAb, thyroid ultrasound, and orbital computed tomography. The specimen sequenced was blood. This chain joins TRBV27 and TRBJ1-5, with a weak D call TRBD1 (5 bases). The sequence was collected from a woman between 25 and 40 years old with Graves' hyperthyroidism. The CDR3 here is CASKLTANQPQHF. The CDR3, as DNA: TGTGCCAGCAAGCTGACAGCTAATCAGCCCCAGCATTTT.